The text below deals with one T cell receptor beta chain. No cognate antigen has been identified for it. No quality values exist for individual bases; no much larger clone is one base distant. The data were obtained in a study of blood T cells in healthy people across ages (dated by TCRdb to between 2015 and 2016). Study-level background: In model experiments, template switching captured about one uniquely barcoded TCR beta cDNA molecule for every two T cells. To avoid experimental bias, donors of different ages were randomly spread across the sequencing lanes. To track age-related changes in TCR beta repertoire diversity, the study relied on deep sequencing normalized with unique cDNA molecular identifiers. The study analyzed two additional independent replicas of 1 million unique cDNA reads from the same blood draw for two donors, one aged 18 to 29 and one aged 80 or older. Four age groups were formed from the donors: young (average approximately 15 years), middle-aged (approximately 40), aged (roughly 56) and long-lived (82).

The method was 5' RACE. For sequencing, an Illumina HiSeq 2500 was employed. A second PCR of about 7 to 12 cycles was performed with a sample-barcoded 5' primer and a J-beta primer mix. A template-switch 5' adaptor carrying 12 random nucleotides introduced a unique molecular identifier onto each TCR beta cDNA molecule. Each sample yielded at least 2.5 million CDR3-containing paired-end reads. First-strand cDNA synthesis was performed from all RNA using the Mint cDNA synthesis kit, with priming by a TRBC-specific oligonucleotide. Following uracil-DNA glycosylase treatment, a first 18-cycle PCR with universal primers M1SS and BC2_uni_R was performed on all cDNA. The paper's processing steps were these. Each sample was normalized by randomly selecting 1 million high-quality reads, each carrying a distinct molecular identifier. Instead of being binned into consensus sequences, reads with shared molecular identifiers were discarded. MiTCR, with a Q25 quality threshold and the strictest error-elimination algorithm, was used for CDR3 identification, clonotype clustering and error correction. A nonparametric unseen species model with Euler transformation was used to estimate a lower bound on total TCR beta diversity. Using fastp at Q25 and MiXCR, TCRdb reprocessed the public reads and kept productive beta chains. A single entry per CDR3 protein holds the most common genes and DNA from its merged rows. TCRdb assigned the V and J calls; the authors' analysis was not used. The sample table holds about 1.8 million distinct CDR3 sequences, of which 40% to 55% were seen once. In total, the top ten clones hold 2.1% of the sample.

Systemically healthy Caucasian individuals from Russia, some 36 in total and aged roughly 6 to 100 years, were included as donors. Approximately 10 milliliters of peripheral blood were collected from each donor into EDTA-treated Vacutainer tubes. Ficoll-Paque density-gradient centrifugation was used to isolate PBMCs, with at least 6 million obtained per sample. Total RNA, at least 6 micrograms per sample, was extracted from PBMCs with Trizol reagent. The percentages of naive CD45RAhigh/CD27high T cells were determined by flow cytometry on a PBMC aliquot from every donor. The CDR3 measures 15 amino acids from cysteine to phenylalanine. The retained sequence is limited to the CDR3, 45 bases, with the frame set at the first base. Reading the germline V gene (reference sequence) gives CDR1 DFQATT and CDR2 SNEGSKA. Trimming accounts for 7 bases at V and 4 bases at J, while the number of junction bases matched to no gene is 9.

Here is what the overall study found, with its caveats: Estimates of total diversity from one million sequenced T cells were regarded as lower bounds and underestimates. Because the CMV infection status of the donors was unknown, age-related changes in expanded clonotypes may potentially have been confounded. Bulk unsorted PBMC profiling prevented conclusive comparison of naive and antigen-experienced compartments. Compared with the aged group, the long-lived group had more naive CD4+ T cells, fewer expanded clones and increased TCR diversity, suggesting age selection. A strong correlation was found between observed TCR beta diversity and the percentage of naive T cells measured by flow cytometry. As age increased, observed TCR beta diversity per million T cells dropped in a roughly linear way, and a significant reduction was already evident by age approximately 40.

The chain is made from TRBV20-1 and TRBJ2-3; 12 bases in the middle match TRBD2. This sequence originates from a woman between 40 and 50 years old in good health. Source material: blood. The CDR3 in this case is CSGLATSGGPDTQYF. The nucleotide sequence reads as follows: TGCAGTGGTCTCGCGACTAGCGGGGGACCAGATACGCAGTATTTT.